This T cell receptor beta chain was sequenced in a study of shared clonotypes between healthy human individuals. Study findings and constraints: Sequencing depth was a factor that was expected to affect clonotype sharing among donors.

The germline V and J ends were trimmed by 6 bases and 2 bases, with 17 bases remaining between them. Germline V gives CDR1 SGHTA, CDR2 FQGNSA. This CDR3 contains 16 residues. Generated by immunoSEQ multiplex PCR, the TCRdb table keeps only in-frame clones and is missing some. Of 850,000 to 1,100,000 clones listed, approximately 75% were seen once; the top ten hold 0.85% to 1%. Each donor was a Caucasian adult residing in Nashville, Tennessee. Division of CD4+ cells produced a CD45RA+ naive subset and a CD45RA-negative memory subset. This clone was recorded a few times. Its antigen is currently unknown.

This receptor was obtained from a young man in good health. Some clones in this sample may be carry-over from other donors' samples. The rearrangement uses TRBV7-2 and TRBJ2-1, with D perhaps TRBD1 or TRBD2 (6 bases each). Sequenced sample: memory CD4+ T cells from PBMCs. Subset defined: CD45RA-negative fraction. The CDR3 here is CASRSIRRGAYNEQFF. CDR3 bases: TGTGCCAGCAGATCGATTCGGAGGGGGGCCTACAATGAGCAGTTCTTC.